The clone carrying this T cell receptor beta chain was seen a handful of times. The antigen is not known. Germline CDR1 MNHEY, CDR2 SVGAGI. CDR3 size: 13 residues. Deletions cut 4 bases from V and 6 bases from J, with 10 bases between. The entirety of the isolated RNA underwent reverse transcription, so expressed TCRB transcripts were sequenced. TCRdb's copy holds only in-frame clones and misses some; the assay was immunoSEQ multiplex PCR. The table has hundreds of thousands of clones, 15% to 18% seen once. The data stem from a study of beta chain features in type 1 diabetes. Averaging about 116 mL, one heparinised blood draw was given by each donor. Researchers reported sorting CD4+ naive, central memory, regulatory and stem cell-like memory cells via CD45RO/CCR7/CD25/CD127/CD95/CD27. Study conclusions and caveats: Shortening that was moderate but significant affected the TCRB CDR3s of Type 1 diabetes patients in all four CD4+ subsets. Shorter templates may be favored by PCR, equally so in patients and controls.

The chain links TRBV6-5 to TRBJ1-5, with a tentative D call TRBD1 (5 bases). This clonotype was sampled from a man aged 18 to 30 in good health. Specimen: naive CD4+ T cells from blood. In DNA, the CDR3 is TGTGCCAGCAGTTCGACCGACAGTCAGCCCCAGCATTTT. This sequence encodes CASSSTDSQPQHF.